This T cell receptor beta chain originates from a study of beta chain features in type 1 diabetes. CDR3 size: 18 residues. The J segment lost 0 bases and the V segment lost 6 bases, leaving 6 bases of the junction unmatched. Germline CDR1 KGHSH, CDR2 LQKENI. Since all of the isolated RNA was reverse transcribed, expressed TCRB transcripts were what got sequenced. Generated by immunoSEQ multiplex PCR, the TCRdb table keeps only in-frame clones and is missing some. The sample records more than 300,000 clones, around 16% being singletons. Using CD45RO/CCR7/CD25/CD127/CD95/CD27, CD4+ naive, central memory, regulatory and stem cell-like memory cells were sorted.

The sample taken for sequencing was naive CD4+ T cells from blood. The V gene is TRBV18, the J gene TRBJ2-2; 14 nucleotides align to TRBD2. The receptor's source is a young woman in good health. The CDR3 protein is CASSPGLAGGSNTGELFF. The CDR3 nucleotides are TGTGCCAGCTCTCCTGGACTAGCGGGAGGTTCGAACACCGGGGAGCTGTTTTTT.